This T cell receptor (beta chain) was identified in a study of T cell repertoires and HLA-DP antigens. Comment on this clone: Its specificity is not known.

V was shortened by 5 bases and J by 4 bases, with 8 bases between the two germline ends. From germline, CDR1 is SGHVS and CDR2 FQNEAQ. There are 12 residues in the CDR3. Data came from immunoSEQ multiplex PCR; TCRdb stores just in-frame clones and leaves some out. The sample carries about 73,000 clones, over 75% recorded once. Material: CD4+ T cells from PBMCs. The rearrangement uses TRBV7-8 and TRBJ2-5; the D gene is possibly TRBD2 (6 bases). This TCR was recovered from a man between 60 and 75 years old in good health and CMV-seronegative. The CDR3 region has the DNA TGTGCCAGCAGCCGAGCGGGAGAGACCCAGTACTTC. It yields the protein CASSRAGETQYF.